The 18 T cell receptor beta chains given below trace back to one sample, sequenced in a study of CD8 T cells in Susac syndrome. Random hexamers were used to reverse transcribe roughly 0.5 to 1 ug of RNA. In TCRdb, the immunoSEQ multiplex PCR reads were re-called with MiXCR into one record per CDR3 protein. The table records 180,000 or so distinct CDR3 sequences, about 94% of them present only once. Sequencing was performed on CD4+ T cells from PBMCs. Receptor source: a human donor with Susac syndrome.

The CDR3 DNA reads TGCAGTGCTGGCCGGACTGATCAGCCCCAGCATTTT. This encodes CSAGRTDQPQHF. The chain employs TRBV20-1 and TRBJ1-5; unclear D gene. Germline assignment: CDR1 DFQATT and CDR2 SNEGSKA (reference sequence). V dropped 5 bases and J dropped 5 bases, with 10 bases sitting between them. The CDR3 covers 12 residues.

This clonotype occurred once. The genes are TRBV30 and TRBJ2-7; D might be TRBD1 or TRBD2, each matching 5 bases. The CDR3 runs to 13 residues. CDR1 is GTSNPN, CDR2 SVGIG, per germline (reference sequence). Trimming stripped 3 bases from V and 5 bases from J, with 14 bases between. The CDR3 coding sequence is TGTGCCTGGAGCCGGAGGCGAGGGGACGAGCAGTACTTC. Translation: CAWSRRRGDEQYF.

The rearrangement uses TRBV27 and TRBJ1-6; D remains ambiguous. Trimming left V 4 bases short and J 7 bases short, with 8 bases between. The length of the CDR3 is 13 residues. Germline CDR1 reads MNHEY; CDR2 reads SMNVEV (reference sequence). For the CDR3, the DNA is TGTGCCAGCAGTTACCGACGGAATTCACCCCTCCACTTT. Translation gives CASSYRRNSPLHF.

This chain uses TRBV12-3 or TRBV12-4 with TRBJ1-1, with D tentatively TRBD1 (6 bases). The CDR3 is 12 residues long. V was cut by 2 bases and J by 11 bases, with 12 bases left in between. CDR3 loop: CASSLRGEGAFF. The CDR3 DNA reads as TGTGCCAGCAGTTTAAGGGGGGAGGGTGCTTTCTTT.

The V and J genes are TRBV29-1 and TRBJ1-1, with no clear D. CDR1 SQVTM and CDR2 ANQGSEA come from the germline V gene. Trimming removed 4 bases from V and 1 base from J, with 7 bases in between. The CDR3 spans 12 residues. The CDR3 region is CSVASRNTEAFF. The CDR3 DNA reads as TGCAGCGTTGCTTCGAGGAACACTGAAGCTTTCTTT.

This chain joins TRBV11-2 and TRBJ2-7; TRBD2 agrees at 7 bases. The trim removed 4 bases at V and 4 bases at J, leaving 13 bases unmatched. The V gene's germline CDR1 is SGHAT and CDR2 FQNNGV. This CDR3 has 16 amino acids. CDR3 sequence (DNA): TGTGCCAGCAGCTCCCTTGGACTAGTCCCACCTTACGAGCAGTACTTC. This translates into CASSSLGLVPPYEQYF.

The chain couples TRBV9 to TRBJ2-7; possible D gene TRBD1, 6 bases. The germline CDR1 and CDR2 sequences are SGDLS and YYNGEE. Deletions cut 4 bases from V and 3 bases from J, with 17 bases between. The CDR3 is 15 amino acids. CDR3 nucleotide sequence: TGTGCCAGCAGCCCGATGACAGGCCCCGTCTACGAGCAGTACTTC. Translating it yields CASSPMTGPVYEQYF.

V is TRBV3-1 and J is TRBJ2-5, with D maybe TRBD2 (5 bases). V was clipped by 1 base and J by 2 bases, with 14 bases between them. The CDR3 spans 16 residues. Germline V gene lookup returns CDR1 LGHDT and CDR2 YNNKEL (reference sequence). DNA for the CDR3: TGTGCCAGCAGCCAAGTCCTCGGGTCGGGGCAAGAGACCCAGTACTTC. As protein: CASSQVLGSGQETQYF.

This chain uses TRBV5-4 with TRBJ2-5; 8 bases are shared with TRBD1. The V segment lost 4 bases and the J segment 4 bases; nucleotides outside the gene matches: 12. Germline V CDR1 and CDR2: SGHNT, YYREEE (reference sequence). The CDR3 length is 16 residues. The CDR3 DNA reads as TGTGCCAGCAGCCCCGAGACCGACAGGGGAGGAGAGACCCAGTACTTC. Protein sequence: CASSPETDRGGETQYF.

In nucleotides, the CDR3 is TGTGCCAGCAGTGTACGGGGACGGGGCAATCAGCCCCAGCATTTT. Protein sequence: CASSVRGRGNQPQHF. The chain recombines TRBV6-2 or TRBV6-3 with TRBJ1-5; D is perhaps TRBD1 (5 bases). This CDR3 is 15 amino acids long. The V gene's germline CDR1 is MNHEY and CDR2 SVGEGT. Trimming left V 5 bases short and J 2 bases short, with 13 bases between.

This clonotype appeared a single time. CDR3 protein: CASSPAGTEAFF. CDR3 nucleotide sequence: TGCGCCAGCAGCCCGGCCGGCACTGAAGCTTTCTTT. V usage is TRBV5-1 and J usage is TRBJ1-1; D unresolved. This CDR3 contains 12 residues. Between the trimmed V and J ends, which lost 4 bases and 4 bases, there was a span of 8 bases. The germline gives CDR1 SGHRS, CDR2 YFSETQ.

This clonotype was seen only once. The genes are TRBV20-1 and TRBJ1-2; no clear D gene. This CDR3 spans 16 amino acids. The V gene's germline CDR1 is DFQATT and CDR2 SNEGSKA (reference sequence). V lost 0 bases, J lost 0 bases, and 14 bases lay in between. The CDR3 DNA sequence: TGCAGTGCTAGAGACCACATTGGTAGTTCTAACTATGGCTACACCTTC. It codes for CSARDHIGSSNYGYTF.

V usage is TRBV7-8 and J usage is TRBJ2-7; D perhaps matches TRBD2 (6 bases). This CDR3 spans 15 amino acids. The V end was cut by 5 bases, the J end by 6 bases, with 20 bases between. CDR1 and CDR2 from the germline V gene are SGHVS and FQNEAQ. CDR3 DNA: TGTGCCAGCAGCCGGGGGTCCCAGGGTTTGGGCGAGCAGTACTTC. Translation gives CASSRGSQGLGEQYF. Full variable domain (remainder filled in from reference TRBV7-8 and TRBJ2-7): GAGVSQSPRYKVAKRGQDVALRCDPISGHVSLFWYQQALGQGPEFLTYFQNEAQLDKSGLPSDRFFAERPEGSVSTLKIQRTQQEDSAVYLCASSRGSQGLGEQYFGPGTRLTVT.

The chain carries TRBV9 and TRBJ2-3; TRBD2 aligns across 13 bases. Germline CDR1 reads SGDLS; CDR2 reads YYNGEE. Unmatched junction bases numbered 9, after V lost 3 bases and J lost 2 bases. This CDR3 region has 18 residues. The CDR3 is CASSAGGLAGTITDTQYF. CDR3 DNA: TGTGCCAGCAGCGCAGGGGGACTAGCGGGGACCATCACAGATACGCAGTATTTT.

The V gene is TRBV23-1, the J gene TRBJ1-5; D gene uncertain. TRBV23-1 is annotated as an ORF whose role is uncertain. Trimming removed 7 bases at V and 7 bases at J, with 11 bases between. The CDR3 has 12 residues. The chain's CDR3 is CASTPLLQPQHF. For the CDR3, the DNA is TGCGCCAGCACCCCCCTCTTACAGCCCCAGCATTTT.

DNA of the CDR3: TGTGCCAGCAGCCAAGATGTGACTAGCGGGGTCTACGAGCAGTACTTC. It codes for CASSQDVTSGVYEQYF. This rearrangement joins TRBV4-2 to TRBJ2-7; 11 bases agree with TRBD2. Germline-derived CDR1 and CDR2 are LGHNA and YNFKEQ. The CDR3 totals 16 residues. V trimming: 0 bases; J trimming: 3 bases; junction bases outside the gene matches: 4.

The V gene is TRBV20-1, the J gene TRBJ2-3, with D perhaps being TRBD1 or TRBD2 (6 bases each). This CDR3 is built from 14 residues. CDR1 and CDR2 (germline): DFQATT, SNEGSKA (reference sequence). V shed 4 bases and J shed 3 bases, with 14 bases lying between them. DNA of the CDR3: TGCAGTGCTACGGGGGCCGGGTTGACAGATACGCAGTATTTT. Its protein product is CSATGAGLTDTQYF.

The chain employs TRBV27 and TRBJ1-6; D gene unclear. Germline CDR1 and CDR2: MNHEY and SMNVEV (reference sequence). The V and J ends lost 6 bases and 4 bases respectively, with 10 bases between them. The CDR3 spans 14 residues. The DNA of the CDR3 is TGTGCCAGCAGCCCGTTATGGTATAATTCACCCCTCCACTTT. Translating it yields CASSPLWYNSPLHF.